This T cell receptor beta chain is drawn from a study of T cells in localized non-small cell lung cancer. Concerning this clone: Its antigen is as yet unknown.

Whole-study findings and limits: Turning up in adjacent lung were a median approximately 60 of the top 100 tumor clones. Sequence data derive from only one tumor region, so heterogeneity remains possible. Compared with tumor, uninvolved adjacent lung displayed greater T cell clonality, ranking highest overall.

Generated by immunoSEQ multiplex PCR, the TCRdb table keeps only in-frame clones and is missing some. Among 50,000 to 75,000 clones listed, roughly 92% were seen once. This CDR3 comprises 13 residues. From germline, CDR1 is MDHEN and CDR2 SYDVKM. V was cut by 4 bases and J by 2 bases, with 8 bases left in between. This clonotype was sampled from a man between 40 and 69 years old with stage I lung adenocarcinoma. The rearrangement links TRBV28 to TRBJ2-5; D unresolved. The starting material was peripheral blood, obtained before any cancer treatment. This CDR3 reads CASSSPRQETQYF. The CDR3 nucleotides read TGTGCCAGCAGTTCGCCCCGACAAGAGACCCAGTACTTC.